This entry lists 10 T cell receptor beta chains sequenced from one sample in a study of OX40 agonist ivuxolimab in advanced cancers. Produced via immunoSEQ multiplex PCR; TCRdb's table is partial and in-frame only. The sample gives around 46,000 clones, about 91% of which show up once; roughly 4.4% is in the top ten. Source: CD4+ or CD8+ T cells sorted from blood, taken in a trial of the OX40 agonist ivuxolimab. These TCRs come from an adult with an advanced solid tumor such as melanoma, head and neck, liver or kidney cancer.

The chain uses TRBV7-9 and TRBJ2-1; 9 positions match TRBD2. This CDR3 spans 14 amino acids. The germline gives CDR1 SEHNR, CDR2 FQNEAQ (reference sequence). V was clipped by 5 bases and J by 6 bases; unmatched bases: 5. The CDR3 loop reads CASSPTSGFNEQFF. CDR3 bases: TGTGCCAGCAGCCCGACTAGCGGATTCAATGAGCAGTTCTTC.

V usage is TRBV28 and J usage is TRBJ1-1; D not certain. There are 14 residues in the CDR3. Per germline, CDR1 MDHEN and CDR2 SYDVKM. V was cut by 7 bases and J by 3 bases, with 15 bases left in between. The DNA for the CDR3 is TGTGCCAGCACCGACCCGCCGGGCTACACTGAAGCTTTCTTT. This codes for CASTDPPGYTEAFF.

The rearrangement links TRBV6-5 to TRBJ2-7; the D call may be TRBD1 or TRBD2 (5 bases each). The CDR3 consists of 14 residues. CDR1 and CDR2 from the germline V gene are MNHEY and SVGAGI. The V end lost 0 bases, the J end lost 0 bases, and 6 bases lay between the germline ends. CDR3: CASSYSGDSYEQYF. The CDR3, as DNA: TGTGCCAGCAGTTACTCGGGGGACTCCTACGAGCAGTACTTC.

This clone came up a few times. The chain employs TRBV9 and TRBJ2-2; the D is unclear. The CDR3 contains 15 residues. In germline, CDR1 is SGDLS, CDR2 YYNGEE. Trimming removed 1 base from V and 1 base from J, with 8 bases in between. CDR3 protein: CASSVTTGNTGELFF. In nucleotides, the CDR3 is TGTGCCAGCAGCGTAACCACGGGGAACACCGGGGAGCTGTTTTTT. Based on the CDR3 plus reference TRBV9 and TRBJ2-2, the full variable domain is DSGVTQTPKHLITATGQRVTLRCSPRSGDLSVYWYQQSLDQGLQFLIQYYNGEERAKGNILERFSAQQFPDLHSELNLSSLELGDSALYFCASSVTTGNTGELFFGEGSRLTVL.

CDR3 residues: CASSPSGGTYEQYV. The CDR3 DNA reads TGTGCCAGCAGCCCTAGCGGGGGGACTTACGAGCAGTACGTC. The rearrangement joins TRBV7-9 to TRBJ2-7, with TRBD2 matching 11 bases. Germline trimming cut 5 bases from V and 4 bases from J; bases unmatched to any gene: 4. The CDR3 length is 14 residues. Germline CDR1 is SEHNR and CDR2 is FQNEAQ (reference sequence).

This rearrangement joins TRBV7-9 to TRBJ1-6; D is uncertain. The CDR3 contains 15 residues. The V end lost 8 bases, the J end lost 0 bases, and 11 bases lay between the germline ends. In germline, CDR1 is SEHNR, CDR2 FQNEAQ (reference sequence). The CDR3: CASGIRSSYNSPLHF. Here the CDR3 DNA reads TGTGCCAGCGGGATTAGGAGCTCCTATAATTCACCCCTCCACTTT.

The rearrangement links TRBV6-6 to TRBJ2-7; no clear D. This CDR3 region has 12 residues. CDR1 and CDR2 from the germline V gene are MNHNY and SVGAGI (reference sequence). The ends were cut back, 6 bases at V and 2 bases at J, with 8 bases in the middle. The CDR3: CASSDLTYEQYV. DNA of the CDR3: TGTGCCAGCAGCGACCTTACCTACGAGCAGTACGTC.

The rearrangement uses TRBV6-1 and TRBJ2-7, with TRBD1 matching 7 bases. CDR3 size: 14 residues. Germline CDR1 and CDR2: MNHNS and SASEGT. J lost 5 bases, V lost 5 bases, and 9 bases had no gene match. The CDR3 bases are TGTGCCAGCAGTCTGACAGGGAGTTTCCACGAGCAGTACTTC. The encoded protein is CASSLTGSFHEQYF.

The genes are TRBV5-6 and TRBJ1-1; the D is unclear. The CDR3 covers 12 residues. Trimming took off 5 bases at V and 3 bases at J, with 8 bases between the two ends. Germline V gene sequence: CDR1 SGHDT, CDR2 YYEEEE. The CDR3 sequence: CASRDGDTEAFF. The DNA for the CDR3 is TGTGCCAGCAGAGACGGGGACACTGAAGCTTTCTTT. Supplemented by reference TRBV5-6 and TRBJ1-1, the full variable domain reads DAGVTQSPTHLIKTRGQQVTLRCSPKSGHDTVSWYQQALGQGPQFIFQYYEEEERQRGNFPDRFSGHQFPNYSSELNVNALLLGDSALYLCASRDGDTEAFFGQGTRLTVV.

This clone was observed a single time. This chain uses TRBV2 with TRBJ1-2; 8 bases match TRBD1. The CDR3 totals 14 residues. The V gene end was trimmed by 2 bases and the J gene end by 8 bases; junction bases not matched to a gene: 7. Germline assignment: CDR1 SNHLY and CDR2 FYNNEI. In DNA form, the CDR3 reads TGTGCCAGCAGTGAAATCAGGGGGCACGGGGGCTACACCTTC. Translated, it gives CASSEIRGHGGYTF.